These 13 T cell receptor beta chains share one sample of origin, sequenced in a study of blood T cell repertoires in COVID-19. Method: immunoSEQ multiplex PCR; TCRdb's copy keeps in-frame clones and lacks some. The data contain roughly 60,000 clones, 80% to 85% of them singletons. The specimen sequenced was peripheral blood. The source of these receptors is a man under 40 with COVID-19, enrolled during active disease.

This chain joins TRBV5-1 and TRBJ2-7; tentatively, D is TRBD1 (6 bases). CDR3 size: 15 residues. From germline, CDR1 is SGHRS and CDR2 YFSETQ. The V and J ends lost 0 bases and 5 bases respectively, with 15 bases between them. CDR3 amino acids: CASSLAGRGSDEQYF. The CDR3, as DNA: TGCGCCAGCAGCTTGGCTGGCAGGGGTAGCGACGAGCAGTACTTC.

The V call is TRBV6-6, the J call TRBJ2-7, with a tentative D call TRBD2 (5 bases). CDR3 size: 13 residues. V gave up 11 bases and J gave up 3 bases, with 17 bases separating them. CDR1 MNHNY and CDR2 SVGAGI come from the germline V gene (reference sequence). The CDR3 DNA reads TGTGCCTCCAAACTAGGAGGACGCTACGAGCAGTACTTC. Translating it yields CASKLGGRYEQYF.

The J gene is TRBJ2-1, the V gene TRBV19; 8 bases map to TRBD1. V lost 5 bases, J lost 5 bases, and 11 bases stayed unmatched. The CDR3 contains 16 residues. From germline, CDR1 is LNHDA and CDR2 SQIVND (reference sequence). As DNA, the CDR3 is TGTGCCAGTAGTCCATTCCAGGGGGCGCGGAACAATGAGCAGTTCTTC. Its translation is CASSPFQGARNNEQFF.

The CDR3: CASSWGANTEAFF. The CDR3 DNA follows: TGTGCCAGCAGCTGGGGAGCGAACACTGAAGCTTTCTTT. The chain has TRBV11-3 and TRBJ1-1, with D unresolved. Germline V lookup: CDR1 SGHNT, CDR2 YENEEA. This CDR3 has 13 residues. V was cut by 4 bases and J by 1 base, with 7 bases left in between.

This chain joins TRBV6-6 and TRBJ2-7, with 7 bases matching TRBD1. The CDR3 has 14 residues. Unmatched junction bases numbered 7, after V lost 5 bases and J lost 3 bases. CDR1 and CDR2 from the germline V gene are MNHNY and SVGAGI (reference sequence). The CDR3 DNA reads TGTGCCAGCAGTCCCGGGGCAGGGGGCTACGAGCAGTACTTC. It is translated as CASSPGAGGYEQYF.

This chain links TRBV4-2 with TRBJ2-1, with 12 nucleotides matching TRBD2. Germline CDR1 and CDR2: LGHNA and YNFKEQ. The CDR3 spans 18 residues. J gave up 5 bases and V 0 bases, and 8 bases lay outside the gene matches. CDR3 nucleotides: TGTGCCAGCAGCCAAGAGGTGACTAGCGGGAGTTTCGACAATGAGCAGTTCTTC. Translation gives CASSQEVTSGSFDNEQFF.

Only one count was recorded for this clone. The rearrangement joins TRBV9 to TRBJ1-1; TRBD1 matches 7 bases. The CDR3 length is 15 residues. J was trimmed by 0 bases and V by 2 bases; bases with no gene match: 4. Germline V gene data show CDR1 as SGDLS and CDR2 as YYNGEE. CDR3 in amino acids: CASSVQGQLNTEAFF. In DNA form, the CDR3 reads TGTGCCAGCAGCGTCCAGGGACAGCTGAACACTGAAGCTTTCTTT.

V usage is TRBV11-2 and J usage is TRBJ1-5; D is ambiguous. The V end was cut by 6 bases, the J end by 8 bases, with 11 bases between. Germline V gene sequence: CDR1 SGHAT, CDR2 FQNNGV. The CDR3 totals 12 residues. The CDR3 nucleotides are TGTGCCAGCAGTCGTAACCGGGAGCCCCAGCATTTT. Translation: CASSRNREPQHF.

The V and J genes are TRBV25-1 and TRBJ2-7; possible D gene TRBD1, 5 bases. Per germline, CDR1 MGHDK and CDR2 SYGVNS. There are 14 residues in the CDR3. Trimming left V 5 bases short and J 2 bases short, with 13 bases between. The CDR3 region is CASSLTVFPYEQYF. The CDR3 nucleotides are TGTGCCAGCAGTTTGACAGTTTTTCCCTACGAGCAGTACTTC.

The chain carries TRBV7-9 and TRBJ2-7; 7 bases map to TRBD1. The CDR3 has 15 residues. Germline CDR1 and CDR2: SEHNR and FQNEAQ (reference sequence). The V and J ends lost 5 bases and 7 bases, in that order; junction bases with no gene match: 14. CDR3 sequence reads: CASSQGTGVSFEQYF. The CDR3 DNA reads TGTGCCAGCAGCCAAGGTACAGGGGTCTCATTTGAGCAGTACTTC.

This rearrangement joins TRBV12-2 to TRBJ1-2; the listed D gene, TRBD1, was not tested against the DNA. TRBV12-2 is tagged as a pseudogene. This CDR3 has 14 amino acids. CDR3 nucleotide sequence: TGTGCAAGTCGCTTCACGGGACAGTTCTATGGCTACACCTTC. Amino acids: CASRFTGQFYGYTF.

V and J are TRBV5-6 and TRBJ2-7, with a possible D match to TRBD2 (5 bases). Trimming removed 4 bases from V and 3 bases from J, with 23 bases in between. The CDR3 has 17 amino acids. CDR1 and CDR2 (germline): SGHDT, YYEEEE. CDR3 region: CASSGRGGRLGSYEQYF. The CDR3 region has the DNA TGTGCCAGCAGCGGGAGAGGCGGCCGCCTCGGAAGCTACGAGCAGTACTTC.

The sample holds a few counts of this clone. The genes are TRBV19 and TRBJ2-2; 9 bases fit TRBD2. The CDR3 loop spans 14 amino acids. Germline CDR1 LNHDA, CDR2 SQIVND (reference sequence). V shed 7 bases, J shed 4 bases, and the junction held 4 bases outside the gene matches. The CDR3 DNA reads as TGTGCCAGTACAAAGCGGGAGGTCACCGGGGAGCTGTTTTTT. Its protein is CASTKREVTGELFF.